A single T cell receptor (beta chain) is shown here with its context. This clone was recorded once. The antigen it binds to is not known. Within one base of it there is no much larger clone, and no base qualities were kept. This record belongs to a study of blood T cell repertoires in COVID-19 (dated by TCRdb to the early 2020s). For the wider study: Samples from collaborators originated in the United States, Italy and Spain and spanned both the acute and convalescent phases of COVID-19. The material from the prospective study consisted of cDNA or gDNA derived from T cells, B-cell-depleted T cells, or PBMCs. Deeply sampled blood TCRbeta repertoires from subjects exposed to, actively infected with, or recovered from COVID-19 were included in the dataset. The repertoires were released in a freely available public database meant as a resource for research on the immune response to SARS-CoV-2. The samples were drawn from the first 160 participants of the ongoing ImmuneRACE study and from 950 to 1,500 subjects provided by 6 global collaborators. The sample metadata nearly always contained a de-identified subject ID, COVID-19 status, age in years and sex. Where available, HLA class I and class II types were taken from metadata supplied by the sample provider and were not determined by assay-based typing.

TCRbeta CDR3 regions were amplified from genomic DNA using the immunoSEQ Assay, a bias-controlled multiplex PCR. The study's own analysis went as follows. The number of nucleated cells in each sample was estimated from the amplification of reference gene primers within the assay. To quantify the absolute abundance of each unique TCRbeta CDR3 rearrangement, sequence reads were collapsed and filtered. For each sample, productive Simpson clonality was calculated as the square root of Simpson's diversity index across productive rearrangements. TCRdb holds this immuneACCESS table with in-frame rearrangements only. Some clones are missing; in checked studies, unresolved V genes explain under half, and the rest has no known cause. V, J and clone size are taken as reported in that table, and D and trimming were inferred from the DNA itself. Here the sample has 300,000 to 400,000 clones; approximately 88% occur a single time. The ten largest clonotypes hold about 5% of the sample.

Based on the germline V gene, the CDR1 and CDR2 sequences are KGHDR and SFDVKD. V and J lose 0 bases and 2 bases, and a span of 10 bases separates them. The CDR3, cysteine through phenylalanine, is 17 amino acids long. The entry retains the CDR3 DNA only, 51 bases that are in frame from base 1. Results the study describes overall, beyond this receptor: The quantity of clinical and demographic metadata differed by source and by participant and was supplied without curation.

Participants in the prospective study were enrolled through a virtual design, were aged roughly 18 to 90 years, and lived in fewer than 30 United States geographic areas. In the prospective study, participants were assigned to cohorts based on the clinical history participants reported in a screening survey and a study questionnaire. ImmuneRACE Cohort 3 recovered participants were defined by two consecutive negative NP/OP PCR tests, healthcare professional clearance, or symptom resolution. Mobile phlebotomists in the prospective study collected whole blood, serum and a nasopharyngeal or oropharyngeal swab from every participant. Additional blood draws and questionnaires over an approximately 2-month period could optionally be provided by prospective study participants. Before DNA extraction, prospective study blood samples were shipped either frozen or at room temperature.

Sequenced sample: PBMCs or T cells enriched from blood (not recorded which). Recombination joined TRBV24-1 with TRBJ1-6, and possibly TRBD1, on 6 matching bases. This TCR was sampled from a young man who had recovered from COVID-19. CDR3 protein: CATSDLGGITYNSPLHF. The bases read TGTGCCACCAGTGATTTGGGGGGCATCACCTATAATTCACCCCTCCACTTT.